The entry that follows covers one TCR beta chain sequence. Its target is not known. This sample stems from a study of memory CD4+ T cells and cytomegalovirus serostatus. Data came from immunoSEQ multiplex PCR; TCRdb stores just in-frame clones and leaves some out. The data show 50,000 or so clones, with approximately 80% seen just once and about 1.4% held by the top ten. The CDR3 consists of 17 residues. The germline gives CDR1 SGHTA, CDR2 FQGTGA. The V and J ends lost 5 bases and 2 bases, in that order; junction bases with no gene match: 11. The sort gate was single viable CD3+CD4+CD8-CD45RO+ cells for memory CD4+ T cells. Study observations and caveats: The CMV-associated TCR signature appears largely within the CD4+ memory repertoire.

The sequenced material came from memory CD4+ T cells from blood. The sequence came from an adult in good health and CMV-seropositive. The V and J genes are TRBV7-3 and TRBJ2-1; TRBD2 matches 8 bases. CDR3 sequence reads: CASSPGRGGRTYNEQFF. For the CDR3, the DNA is TGTGCCAGCAGCCCCGGACGGGGCGGGAGGACCTACAATGAGCAGTTCTTC.